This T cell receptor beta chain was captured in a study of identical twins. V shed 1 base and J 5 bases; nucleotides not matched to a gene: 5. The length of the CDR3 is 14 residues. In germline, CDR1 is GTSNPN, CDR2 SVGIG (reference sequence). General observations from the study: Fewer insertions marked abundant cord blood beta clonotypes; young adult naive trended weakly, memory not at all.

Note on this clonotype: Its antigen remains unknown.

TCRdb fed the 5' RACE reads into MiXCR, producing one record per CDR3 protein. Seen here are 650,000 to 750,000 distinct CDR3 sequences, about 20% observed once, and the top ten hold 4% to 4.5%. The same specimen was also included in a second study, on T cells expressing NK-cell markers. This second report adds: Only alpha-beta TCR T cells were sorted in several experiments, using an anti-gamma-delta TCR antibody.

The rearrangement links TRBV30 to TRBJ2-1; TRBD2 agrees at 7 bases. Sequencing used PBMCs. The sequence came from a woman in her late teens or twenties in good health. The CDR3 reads CAWSGGLGHNEQFF. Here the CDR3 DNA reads TGTGCCTGGAGTGGAGGACTAGGACACAATGAGCAGTTCTTC.